This TCR beta chain was observed in a study of blood T cell repertoires in COVID-19. At the level of the study: Samples came from the United States, Italy and Spain, spanning acute and convalescent COVID-19.

The CDR3 is 16 residues long. Sequencing was performed with immunoSEQ multiplex PCR; in TCRdb, only in-frame clones are kept and a portion is missing. Of tens of thousands of clones detected, around 82% appear once; the ten largest clones hold 8.5% to 12%. Material: peripheral blood. The chain links TRBV21-1 to TRBJ2-2; the tabulated D call, TRBD2, remains unverified against the DNA. TRBV21-1 is a pseudogene. The sequence was collected from a man aged 55 to 70 with acute or convalescent COVID-19. The CDR3 loop reads CASSLLTSGDTGELFF. The CDR3 DNA follows: TGTGCCAGCTCCCTCCTGACTAGCGGGGATACCGGGGAGCTGTTTTTT.